The clone carrying this T cell receptor (beta chain) was seen more than once but under ten times. These data originate in a study of T cells after yellow fever vaccination. Via MiXCR, TCRdb re-called the 5' RACE reads, giving one row per CDR3 protein. In the table there are 400,000 or so distinct CDR3 sequences, around a sixth of which are singletons. This CDR3 is 14 amino acids long. Germline V CDR1 and CDR2: SGHRS, YFSETQ. Losses at the gene ends were 8 bases for V and 5 bases for J; bases not matched to a gene: 10. J is TRBJ2-5 and V is TRBV5-1; 9 bases match TRBD2. This clonotype was sampled from a man younger than 35 who received the YFV17D yellow fever vaccine. This material consisted of PBMCs, taken before the yellow fever booster vaccination. CDR3 nucleotides: TGCGCCAGTTCTAGCGGGGCCCGCTTGGAGACCCAGTACTTC. It codes for CASSSGARLETQYF.